The 22 T cell receptor beta chains listed next were all sequenced from one sample in a study of blood T cells in healthy people across ages. A second PCR of roughly 7 to 11 cycles used a sample-barcoded 5' primer and a J-beta primer mix. MiXCR was run by TCRdb on the 5' RACE reads, yielding one entry per CDR3 protein. The table records 790,000 or so distinct CDR3 sequences, approximately 60% of them present only once. The sequenced material came from blood. The receptors come from a man aged 40-49 years in good health.

V and J are TRBV20-1 and TRBJ1-6; 8 positions agree with TRBD1. Germline values: CDR1 DFQATT, CDR2 SNEGSKA (reference sequence). With V trimmed by 3 bases and J by 9 bases, 10 bases remained unmatched. The CDR3 runs to 15 residues. CDR3 DNA: TGCAGTGCTAGGGAATCTACAGGGGGAGGTTCACCCCTCCACTTT. It is translated as CSARESTGGGSPLHF.

This clonotype was picked up many times. The chain is built from TRBV7-2 and TRBJ1-2; 9 positions agree with TRBD1. The germline V gene encodes CDR1 SGHTA and CDR2 FQGNSA. This CDR3 has 13 residues. The trim removed 5 bases at V and 5 bases at J, leaving 3 bases unmatched. This CDR3 is CASSPGQGYGYTF. DNA for the CDR3: TGTGCCAGCAGCCCCGGACAGGGGTATGGCTACACCTTC.

The rearrangement links TRBV7-3 to TRBJ1-5; TRBD1 is a possible D gene (5 bases). This CDR3 is 14 amino acids long. Trimming removed 7 bases at V and 5 bases at J, with 15 bases between. CDR1 SGHTA and CDR2 FQGTGA come from the germline V gene. CDR3 residues: CASIPRQSDQPQHF. DNA for the CDR3: TGTGCCAGCATCCCAAGACAGTCGGATCAGCCCCAGCATTTT.

The chain links TRBV12-3 or TRBV12-4 to TRBJ2-7; a possible D gene is TRBD2 (6 bases). Trimming cost V 2 bases and J 3 bases, with 14 bases left between them. This CDR3 is built from 15 residues. DNA for the CDR3: TGTGCCAGCAGTTTATACGGAGGGAGAGTCTACGAGCAGTACTTC. Amino acid sequence: CASSLYGGRVYEQYF.

The genes are TRBV7-6 and TRBJ2-7; TRBD2 aligns across 8 bases. Germline lookup yields CDR1 SGHVS and CDR2 FNYEAQ. Losses at the gene ends were 0 bases for V and 2 bases for J; bases not matched to a gene: 6. There are 16 residues in the CDR3. The CDR3 here is CASSLAAGLGAYEQYF. Written as DNA, the CDR3 is TGTGCCAGCAGCTTAGCGGCGGGACTAGGGGCCTACGAGCAGTACTTC.

This clonotype came up a few times. This chain connects TRBV9 to TRBJ2-1, with 8 positions matching TRBD2. Trimming at V came to 0 bases and at J to 6 bases, leaving 11 bases not matched to a gene. The CDR3 totals 17 residues. Germline V gene data show CDR1 as SGDLS and CDR2 as YYNGEE. The CDR3 sequence is CASSVVPISGSINEQFF. The CDR3 nucleotides read TGTGCCAGCAGCGTAGTACCAATAAGCGGGAGCATCAATGAGCAGTTCTTC.

This clonotype has a single count. The chain uses TRBV4-3 and TRBJ2-3; 7 nucleotides line up with TRBD1. V gave up 4 bases and J gave up 5 bases; unmatched junction bases: 6. CDR1 is LGHNA and CDR2 is YSLEER in the germline V gene. The CDR3 is made up of 14 amino acids. The CDR3 DNA reads TGCGCCAGCAGCCCGGGGACAGAGAGAGATACGCAGTATTTT. Translated, it gives CASSPGTERDTQYF.

V and J are TRBV5-1 and TRBJ2-7; the match to TRBD2 covers 10 bases. Trimming took 2 bases from V and 7 from J; bases not matched to a gene: 3. This CDR3 is 13 amino acids long. CDR1 and CDR2 from the germline V gene are SGHRS and YFSETQ. CDR3 sequence reads: CASSFSAGGEQYF. Here the CDR3 DNA reads TGCGCCAGCAGCTTTTCAGCGGGAGGGGAGCAGTACTTC.

The rearrangement links TRBV6-5 to TRBJ1-5; D possibly corresponds to TRBD1 (5 bases). V lost 0 bases and J lost 6, with 9 bases in between. CDR3 length: 14 residues. Germline-derived CDR1 and CDR2 are MNHEY and SVGAGI. The CDR3: CASSYSGGGQPQHF. The CDR3, as DNA: TGTGCCAGCAGTTACTCCGGGGGAGGTCAGCCCCAGCATTTT.

The gene calls are TRBV29-1 and TRBJ2-3; perhaps TRBD1 as D (5 bases). Germline V gene sequence: CDR1 SQVTM, CDR2 ANQGSEA. V lost 6 bases to trimming and J lost 2 bases, with 18 bases between them. This CDR3 spans 15 amino acids. CDR3: CSVRVGHGNTDTQYF. The CDR3 DNA follows: TGCAGCGTCCGTGTGGGGCATGGGAACACAGATACGCAGTATTTT.

The chain uses TRBV10-2 and TRBJ1-5, with D possibly matching TRBD1 (6 bases). The CDR3 covers 14 residues. Germline V lookup: CDR1 WSHSY, CDR2 SAAADI. V shed 3 bases and J shed 5 bases, with 11 bases lying between them. The CDR3 DNA is TGCGCCAGCAGTGACTCAAGGGGGGATCAGCCCCAGCATTTT. As protein: CASSDSRGDQPQHF.

This clonotype occurred once. The rearrangement uses TRBV5-1 and TRBJ1-2; D unclear. The germline V gene has CDR1 SGHRS and CDR2 YFSETQ. Trimming left V 0 bases short and J 6 bases short, with 9 bases between. The CDR3 spans 13 residues. The DNA for the CDR3 is TGCGCCAGCAGCTTGGATGGGGTGGATGGCTACACCTTC. Encoded protein: CASSLDGVDGYTF. The full variable domain, its missing parts supplied by reference TRBV5-1 and TRBJ1-2, is KAGVTQTPRYLIKTRGQQVTLSCSPISGHRSVSWYQQTPGQGLQFLFEYFSETQRNKGNFPGRFSGRQFSNSRSEMNVSTLELGDSALYLCASSLDGVDGYTFGSGTRLTVV.

A few counts support this clonotype. This chain links TRBV27 with TRBJ2-3; 11 positions match TRBD2. The CDR3 has 13 amino acids. CDR1 MNHEY and CDR2 SMNVEV come from the germline V gene (reference sequence). The CDR3: CATSGANTDTQYF. The CDR3, as DNA: TGTGCGACTAGCGGGGCGAACACAGATACGCAGTATTTT.

The chain employs TRBV5-1 and TRBJ2-5; 7 bases agree with TRBD1. The germline gives CDR1 SGHRS, CDR2 YFSETQ. The V segment lost 5 bases and the J segment 4 bases; nucleotides outside the gene matches: 8. The CDR3 covers 14 residues. The CDR3 region has the DNA TGCGCCAGCAGTCTGGGACAGATTAGAGAGACCCAGTACTTC. Residues: CASSLGQIRETQYF.

V and J are TRBV5-1 and TRBJ2-5; TRBD2 agrees at 10 bases. This CDR3 has 17 amino acids. J was trimmed by 11 bases and V by 4 bases; bases with no gene match: 20. Germline V gives CDR1 SGHRS, CDR2 YFSETQ. The CDR3 DNA reads TGCGCCAGCAGCCGAGGGCCTAGCGGGAGTGGCGACAATGAGCAGTACTTC. Translation gives CASSRGPSGSGDNEQYF.

This clonotype was seen just once. The CDR3 DNA follows: TGTGCCAGCAACCTCAACACCAATCAGCCCCAGCATTTT. Protein product: CASNLNTNQPQHF. The rearrangement joins TRBV6-2 or TRBV6-3 to TRBJ1-5; D call uncertain. This CDR3 contains 13 residues. The germline V gene has CDR1 MNHEY and CDR2 SVGEGT. Trimming cost V 7 bases and J 3 bases, with 10 bases left between them.

As concerns this clonotype: It may be a read error: a sequence one base away is much more abundant. The V call is TRBV5-1, the J call TRBJ2-5; the D gene is possibly TRBD2 (6 bases). The CDR3 contains 14 residues. CDR1 is SGHRS, CDR2 YFSETQ, per germline. The CDR3: CAGSLDPGIAEQYF. Written as DNA, the CDR3 is TGCGCCGGCAGCTTGGACCCAGGGATAGCGGAGCAGTACTTC.

The chain uses TRBV12-3 or TRBV12-4 and TRBJ2-3; 8 positions agree with TRBD1. V gave up 3 bases and J gave up 2 bases; unmatched junction bases: 1. This CDR3 comprises 14 residues. As DNA, the CDR3 is TGTGCCAGCAGTTTCCAGGGGGCCACAGATACGCAGTATTTT. Translated: CASSFQGATDTQYF.

This chain links TRBV25-1 with TRBJ1-6; maybe TRBD1 (6 bases). The germline V gene encodes CDR1 MGHDK and CDR2 SYGVNS. Trimming cost V 5 bases and J 5 bases, with 13 bases left between them. The CDR3 contains 15 residues. In nucleotides, the CDR3 is TGTGCCAGCAGTTCCGGGGGCGTGAATAATTCACCCCTCCACTTT. It encodes CASSSGGVNNSPLHF.

V is TRBV20-1 and J is TRBJ2-7; D may be TRBD2 (5 bases). Trimming took 6 bases from V and 7 from J, leaving 16 bases between them. Germline assignment: CDR1 DFQATT and CDR2 SNEGSKA (reference sequence). The CDR3 extends over 12 amino acids. This CDR3 is CSAEAAVYEQYF. The DNA of the CDR3 is TGCAGTGCGGAGGCGGCCGTGTATGAGCAGTACTTC.

This clonotype was seen a handful of times. The chain is built from TRBV5-1 and TRBJ1-2; 10 nucleotides agree with TRBD1. CDR1 SGHRS and CDR2 YFSETQ come from the germline V gene. The CDR3 consists of 15 residues. The V gene end was trimmed by 4 bases and the J gene end by 6 bases; junction bases not matched to a gene: 9. The CDR3 DNA is TGCGCCAGCAGCCCGACGGGGACAGGGGTGAATGGCTACACCTTC. It is translated as CASSPTGTGVNGYTF.

This clonotype was found a few times. The rearrangement uses TRBV29-1 and TRBJ2-5, with TRBD2 as a possible D gene (7 bases). The ends were cut back, 0 bases at V and 2 bases at J, with 16 bases in the middle. CDR1 and CDR2 (germline): SQVTM, ANQGSEA. CDR3 length: 16 amino acids. CDR3 nucleotides: TGCAGCGTTGAAGATCTTTGGCGGGGGCGTCAAGAGACCCAGTACTTC. This translates into CSVEDLWRGRQETQYF.